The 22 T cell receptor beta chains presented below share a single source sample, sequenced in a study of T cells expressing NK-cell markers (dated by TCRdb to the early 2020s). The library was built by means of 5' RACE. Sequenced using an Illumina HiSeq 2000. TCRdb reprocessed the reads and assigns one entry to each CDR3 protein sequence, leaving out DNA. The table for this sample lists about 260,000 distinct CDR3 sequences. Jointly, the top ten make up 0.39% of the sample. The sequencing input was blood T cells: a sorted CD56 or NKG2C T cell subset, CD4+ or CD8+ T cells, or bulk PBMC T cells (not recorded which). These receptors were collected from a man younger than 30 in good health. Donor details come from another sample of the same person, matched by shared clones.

This chain's CDR3 is CASSQVSGPDTQYF. J is TRBJ2-3 and V is TRBV4-1. This CDR3 has 14 amino acids. Germline V lookup: CDR1 MGHRA, CDR2 YSYEKL.

The CDR3 protein is CASSRIPGRGLQGEQFF. The J gene is TRBJ2-1, the V gene TRBV11-2; TCRdb outputs TRBD1, but without DNA this stays unchecked. CDR1 and CDR2 (germline): SGHAT, FQNNGV. The CDR3 length is 17 residues.

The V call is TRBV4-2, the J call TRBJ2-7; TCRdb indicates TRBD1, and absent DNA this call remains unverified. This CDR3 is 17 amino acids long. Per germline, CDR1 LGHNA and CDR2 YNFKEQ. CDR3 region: CASSQDGSRDSSYEQYF.

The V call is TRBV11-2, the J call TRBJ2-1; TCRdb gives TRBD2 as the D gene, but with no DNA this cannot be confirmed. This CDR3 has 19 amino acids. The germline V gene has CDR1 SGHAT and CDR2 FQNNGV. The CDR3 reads CASSHPSGIPIRGGNEQFF.

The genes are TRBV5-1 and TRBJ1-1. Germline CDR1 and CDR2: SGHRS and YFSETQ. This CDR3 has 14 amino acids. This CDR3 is CASSLDSGRAEAFF. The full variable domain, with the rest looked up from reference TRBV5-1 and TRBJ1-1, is KAGVTQTPRYLIKTRGQQVTLSCSPISGHRSVSWYQQTPGQGLQFLFEYFSETQRNKGNFPGRFSGRQFSNSRSEMNVSTLELGDSALYLCASSLDSGRAEAFFGQGTRLTVV.

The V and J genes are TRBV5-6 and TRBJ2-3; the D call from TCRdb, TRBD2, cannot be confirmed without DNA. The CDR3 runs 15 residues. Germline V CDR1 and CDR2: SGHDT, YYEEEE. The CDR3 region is CASSLGALAGDTQYF. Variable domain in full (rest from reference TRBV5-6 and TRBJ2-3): DAGVTQSPTHLIKTRGQQVTLRCSPKSGHDTVSWYQQALGQGPQFIFQYYEEEERQRGNFPDRFSGHQFPNYSSELNVNALLLGDSALYLCASSLGALAGDTQYFGPGTRLTVL.

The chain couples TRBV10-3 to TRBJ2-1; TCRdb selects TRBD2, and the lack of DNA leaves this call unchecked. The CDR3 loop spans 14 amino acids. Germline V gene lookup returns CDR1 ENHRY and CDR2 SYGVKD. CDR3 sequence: CAISQRETYNEQFF.

This CDR3 is CASSLEGADTQYF. J is TRBJ2-3 and V is TRBV5-1; TCRdb's assignment of TRBD1 cannot be checked, as there is no DNA. The length of the CDR3 is 13 residues. Germline CDR1 reads SGHRS; CDR2 reads YFSETQ.

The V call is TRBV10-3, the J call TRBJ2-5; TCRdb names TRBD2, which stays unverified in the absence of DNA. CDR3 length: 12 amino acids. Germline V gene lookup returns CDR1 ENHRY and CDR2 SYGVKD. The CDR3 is CAIKAGVETQYF.

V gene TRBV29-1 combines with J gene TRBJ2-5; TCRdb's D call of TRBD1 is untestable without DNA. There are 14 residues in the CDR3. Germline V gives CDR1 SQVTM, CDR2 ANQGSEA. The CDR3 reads CSVEGQRWQETQYF.

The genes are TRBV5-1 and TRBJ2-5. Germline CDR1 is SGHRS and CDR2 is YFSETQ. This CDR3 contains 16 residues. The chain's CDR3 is CASSLTGSRGEETQYF.

The CDR3 sequence is CASSLRQGGGQPQHF. This chain links TRBV12-3 or TRBV12-4 with TRBJ1-5; checking the TCRdb D call of TRBD1 is not possible without DNA. The CDR3 length is 15 residues.

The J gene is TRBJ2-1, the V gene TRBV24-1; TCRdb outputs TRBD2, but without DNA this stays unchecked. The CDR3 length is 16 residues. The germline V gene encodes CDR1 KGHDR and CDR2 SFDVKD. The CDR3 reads CATSDLGLAGNNEQFF.

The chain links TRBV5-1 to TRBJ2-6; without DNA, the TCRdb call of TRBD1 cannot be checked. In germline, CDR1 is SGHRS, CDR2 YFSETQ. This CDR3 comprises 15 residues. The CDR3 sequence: CASTPVGAGANVLTF.

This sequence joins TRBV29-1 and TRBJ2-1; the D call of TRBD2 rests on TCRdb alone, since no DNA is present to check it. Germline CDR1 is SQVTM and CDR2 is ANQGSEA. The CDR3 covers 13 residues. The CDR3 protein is CSVELTSFNEQFF.

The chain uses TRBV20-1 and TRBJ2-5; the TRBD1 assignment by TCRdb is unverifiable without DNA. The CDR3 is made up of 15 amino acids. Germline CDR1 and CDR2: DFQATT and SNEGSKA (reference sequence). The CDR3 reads CSAHVFKGARETQYF.

The CDR3 spells CSASGGTGTYNEQFF. The genes are TRBV20-1 and TRBJ2-1; TCRdb reports TRBD1, a call that lacks DNA to check it against. Per the germline V gene, CDR1 is DFQATT and CDR2 is SNEGSKA (reference sequence). The CDR3 totals 15 residues.

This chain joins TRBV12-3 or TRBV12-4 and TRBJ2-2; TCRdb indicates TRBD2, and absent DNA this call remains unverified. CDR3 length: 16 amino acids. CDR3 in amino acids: CASSVGGGVSTGELFF.

The CDR3 loop is CSARGGDTITGELFF. The chain uses TRBV20-1 and TRBJ2-2; TCRdb's D call of TRBD1 is untestable without DNA. CDR1 and CDR2 from the germline V gene are DFQATT and SNEGSKA (reference sequence). The CDR3 loop spans 15 amino acids.

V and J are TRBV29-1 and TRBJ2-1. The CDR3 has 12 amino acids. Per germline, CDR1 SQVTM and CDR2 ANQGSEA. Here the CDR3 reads CSVLYSHNEQFF.

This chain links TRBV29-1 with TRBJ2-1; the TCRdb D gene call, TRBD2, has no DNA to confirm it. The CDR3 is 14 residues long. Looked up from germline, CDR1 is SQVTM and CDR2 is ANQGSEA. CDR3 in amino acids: CSVTGTSGRYEQFF.

The chain's CDR3 is CASTVGSGRLSYNEQFF. The V call is TRBV12-3 or TRBV12-4, the J call TRBJ2-1; there is no DNA to check the TCRdb D call of TRBD2. The CDR3 consists of 17 residues.